This T cell receptor (beta chain) was found in a study of blood T cell repertoires in COVID-19. Looking at the study overall: COVID-19 samples collected from the United States, Italy and Spain covered acute and convalescent phases. T cells, B-cell-depleted T cells, or PBMCs supplied cDNA or gDNA.

Authors' methods: It was from reference gene primer amplification that nucleated cell counts were estimated. Libraries were prepared by immunoSEQ multiplex PCR; TCRdb keeps only in-frame clonotypes and omits some of them. V and J calls plus clone size are reproduced from that table; the DNA served to infer D and trimming. The profile shows a few hundred thousand clones, roughly 90% of them singletons. The V gene lost 5 bases and the J gene lost 4 bases, with 22 bases spanning the gap. This CDR3 spans 17 amino acids. The V gene's germline CDR1 is SGHVS and CDR2 FNYEAQ. The sequenced sample consisted of peripheral blood. The rearrangement uses TRBV7-6 and TRBJ2-3, with D maybe TRBD1 (6 bases). This TCR derives from a man aged 18 to 30 who had recovered from COVID-19. The CDR3 DNA is TGTGCCAGCAGCGCTAATCCGGGACACCCGACAGCAGATACGCAGTATTTT. As protein: CASSANPGHPTADTQYF.